The rows below give T cell receptor beta chains drawn from one sample of a study of CD8 T cells in Susac syndrome. TCRdb re-analysed the immunoSEQ multiplex PCR reads in MiXCR, keeping a single row per CDR3 protein. The sample lists 150,000 to 200,000 distinct CDR3 sequences, around 93% occurring once. The sequenced material came from CD4+ T cells from PBMCs. The receptors originated from a human donor with multiple sclerosis. CDR3s include the opening cysteine and the closing phenylalanine or tryptophan. The D gene is left open where the match is weak. Part of the rows lack a size; the others show once, few, many or a class for expanded clones.

j_call cdr3_length v_call d_call clone_size cdr3_nt cdr3_aa
TRBJ2-5 14 TRBV27 TRBD1 . TGTGCCAGCAGAGGACAGGGTCGGGGGGAGACCCAGTACTTC CASRGQGRGETQYF
TRBJ1-5 14 TRBV7-9 . once TGTGCCAGCAGCGGGTCCTCGGGCAATCAGCCCCAGCATTTT CASSGSSGNQPQHF
TRBJ2-3 15 TRBV12-3/TRBV12-4 TRBD2 . TGTGCCAGCAGTTTAATAGCGGGGGGCACAGATACGCAGTATTTT CASSLIAGGTDTQYF
TRBJ2-3 16 TRBV18 . . TGTGCCAGCTCACCACCGAATCTTCGAGGCACAGATACGCAGTATTTT CASSPPNLRGTDTQYF
TRBJ2-2 15 TRBV28 . . TGTGCCAGCAGTTTTCCCGGGGGCGCGCACGGGGAGCTGTTTTTT CASSFPGGAHGELFF
TRBJ2-2 11 TRBV3-1 . . TGTGCCAGCAGCGTGAGCTGGGAGCTGTTTTTT CASSVSWELFF
TRBJ2-1 15 TRBV5-8 TRBD2 . TGTGCCAGCAGCTTGCCGATGGGACTAGCGGGGGGGCAGTTCTTC CASSLPMGLAGGQFF
TRBJ1-1 15 TRBV3-1 . . TGTGCCAGCAGCCAAGATCCCACGCAGCGAACTGAAGCTTTCTTT CASSQDPTQRTEAFF
TRBJ1-2 14 TRBV5-1 . . TGCGCCAGCAGCCTTGACAGGCCACACTATGGCTACACCTTC CASSLDRPHYGYTF
TRBJ2-1 15 TRBV5-1 TRBD2 . TGCGCCAGCAGCTTAGGCGGGAGGGTCTACAATGAGCAGTTCTTC CASSLGGRVYNEQFF
TRBJ1-1 13 TRBV3-1 . . TGTGCCAGCAGCCCTTCGGTGGGGACTGAAGCTTTCTTT CASSPSVGTEAFF
TRBJ2-5 15 TRBV7-9 TRBD2 . TGTGCCAGCAGCTTAGTAGCGGGGGGCACAGAGACCCAGTACTTC CASSLVAGGTETQYF
TRBJ1-5 17 TRBV30 TRBD1 . TGTGCCTGGAGTTTTAGTGCCGGGACAGGGGGCTACCAGCCCCAGCATTTT CAWSFSAGTGGYQPQHF
TRBJ2-3 15 TRBV18 TRBD2 . TGTGCCAGCTCACCACCGAGCGGGAGCCCCCCTACGCAGTATTTT CASSPPSGSPPTQYF
TRBJ2-4 16 TRBV5-4 TRBD2 . TGTGCCAGCAGCACCATAGCGGGGGGACCCAAAAACATTCAGTACTTC CASSTIAGGPKNIQYF
TRBJ2-7 15 TRBV10-3 TRBD2 . TGTGCCATCAAACGGACTAGCGGGAGGGGGTACGAGCAGTACTTC CAIKRTSGRGYEQYF
TRBJ2-1 14 TRBV7-2 TRBD2 . TGTGCCAGCAGCAAACCGGGACTAGGGAGGGAGCAGTTCTTC CASSKPGLGREQFF
TRBJ1-2 14 TRBV7-3 TRBD1 . TGTGCCAGCAGCCCCGGACAGGGGGCCAGTGGCTACACCTTC CASSPGQGASGYTF
TRBJ2-2 15 TRBV12-3/TRBV12-4 . . TGTGCCAGCAGCCCCGCAGGGTCGAACACCGGGGAGCTGTTTTTT CASSPAGSNTGELFF
TRBJ1-1 13 TRBV28 . . TGTGCCAGCAGCGGCAGCTTGAACACTGAAGCTTTCTTT CASSGSLNTEAFF
TRBJ2-7 13 TRBV5-1 . . TGTGCCAGCAGCTTGGACAGAGACTACGAGCAGTACTTC CASSLDRDYEQYF
TRBJ1-1 12 TRBV28 . . TGTGCCAGCAGTTCAGGGTTGACTGAAGCTTTCTTT CASSSGLTEAFF
TRBJ2-5 13 TRBV29-1 . . TGCAGCGTTGAAGGCCTAATCCAAGAGACCCAGTACTTC CSVEGLIQETQYF
TRBJ2-3 15 TRBV20-1 . . TGCAGTGCTTCCAGGGGTCGGCGGGGCACAGATACGCAGTATTTT CSASRGRRGTDTQYF
TRBJ2-7 15 TRBV20-1 . once TGCAGTGCCATCTTCGGAGGGACGGTATCCTACGAGCAGTACTTC CSAIFGGTVSYEQYF
TRBJ1-2 13 TRBV11-2 . . TGTGCCAGCAGCCAGGGACACAGCTATGGCTACACCTTC CASSQGHSYGYTF
TRBJ2-7 19 TRBV28 TRBD2 . TGTGCCAGCAGTCCGCGAAGGGGACTAGCGGGCCTACCGACCTACGAGCAGTACTTC CASSPRRGLAGLPTYEQYF
TRBJ2-5 15 TRBV7-7 TRBD1 . TGTGCTAGCAGCTCGTACGGGACAGTCCAAGAGACCCAGTACTTC CASSSYGTVQETQYF
TRBJ1-1 14 TRBV15 . . TGTGCCACCAGCTCCCGGGCCTCGAGGTCGGAAGCTTTCTTT CATSSRASRSEAFF
TRBJ1-5 12 TRBV29-1 . . TGCAGCCCCGTGAGGGTTTGGCAGCCCCAGCATTTT CSPVRVWQPQHF
TRBJ2-7 16 TRBV7-2 TRBD2 . TGTGCCAGCAGCCCCTGGACTAGCGGGAGTTCCTACGAGCAGTACTTC CASSPWTSGSSYEQYF
TRBJ2-5 15 TRBV5-6 TRBD1 . TGTGCCAGCAGCTTTGATAACAGGGGGCGGGAGACCCAGTACTTC CASSFDNRGRETQYF
TRBJ2-5 16 TRBV18 TRBD2 . TGTGCCAGCTCACCACCTCAGGCCGGGAGGATGGGGACCCAGTACTTC CASSPPQAGRMGTQYF
TRBJ2-5 13 TRBV29-1 . . TGCAGCGTTGTGATACTTGCGGGGGAGACCCAGTACTTC CSVVILAGETQYF
TRBJ2-2 13 TRBV19 . . TGTGCCAGTGGGCAGGCGAACACCGGGGAGCTGTTTTTT CASGQANTGELFF
TRBJ1-1 15 TRBV9 . . TGTGCCAGCAGCGTAGAGGCAGGCCTGGGCACTGAAGCTTTCTTT CASSVEAGLGTEAFF
TRBJ2-3 16 TRBV12-3/TRBV12-4 TRBD1 . TGTGCCAGCAGTGCCGACAGGGGGCCGACGGCAGATACGCAGTATTTT CASSADRGPTADTQYF
TRBJ2-6 19 TRBV12-3/TRBV12-4 . . TGTGCCAGCAGTTTTTATAGGCTGGGGGGCAACTCTGGGGCCAACGTCCTGACTTTC CASSFYRLGGNSGANVLTF
TRBJ1-5 14 TRBV30 . . TGTGCCTGGAGTGTTAAGAGGGATAATCAGCCCCAGCATTTT CAWSVKRDNQPQHF
TRBJ1-1 16 TRBV4-1 TRBD1 . TGCGCCAGCAGCCCCCAAGGGGGCCGGTGGTTCACTGAAGCTTTCTTT CASSPQGGRWFTEAFF
TRBJ1-2 15 TRBV28 . . TGTGCCAGCTGTCCCCCGACCCGGAGGGGGACTGGCTACACCTTC CASCPPTRRGTGYTF
TRBJ1-3 15 TRBV2 . once TGTGCCAGCAGTTCAGGCCCGGGCTCTGGAAACACCATATATTTT CASSSGPGSGNTIYF